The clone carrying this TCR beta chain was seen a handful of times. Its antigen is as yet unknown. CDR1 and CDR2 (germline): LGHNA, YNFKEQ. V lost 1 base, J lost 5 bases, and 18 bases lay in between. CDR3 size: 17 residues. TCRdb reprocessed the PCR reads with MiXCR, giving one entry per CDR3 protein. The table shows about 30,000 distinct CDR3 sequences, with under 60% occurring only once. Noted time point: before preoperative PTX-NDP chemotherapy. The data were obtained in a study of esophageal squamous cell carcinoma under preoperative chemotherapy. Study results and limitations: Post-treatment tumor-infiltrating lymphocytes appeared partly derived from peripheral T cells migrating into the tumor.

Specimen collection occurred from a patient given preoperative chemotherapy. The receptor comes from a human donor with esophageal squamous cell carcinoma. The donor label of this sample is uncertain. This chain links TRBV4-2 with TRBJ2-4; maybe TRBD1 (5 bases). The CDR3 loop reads CASSQGEGARGENIQYF. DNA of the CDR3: TGTGCCAGCAGCCAAGGGGAAGGGGCCCGAGGAGAAAACATTCAGTACTTC.